This TCR beta chain was sequenced for a study of T cell responses to AZD1222 COVID-19 vaccine. Study summary: Timing groups of about 4 and about 12 weeks for second doses were pooled. Study results and limitations: Mostly white British, mostly female donors; authors suggested clonal diversity may be underestimated. It was only after the peak T cell response that any repertoires were sampled. Baseline serostatus was positive in only a handful of AZD1222 recipients.

The assay was immunoSEQ multiplex PCR, and TCRdb's table has in-frame clones only and misses some. The data hold approximately 26,000 clones, with 89% observed a single time. The V end was cut by 2 bases, the J end by 2 bases, with 6 bases between. The CDR3 runs 13 residues. Germline values: CDR1 SGHRS, CDR2 YFSETQ. Details on this clone: Its antigen is currently unknown.

The receptor's source is an adult in good health. The chain is built from TRBV5-1 and TRBJ2-3, with unresolved D. This material consisted of peripheral blood, taken on day 0 of AZD1222 vaccination. CDR3 amino acids: CASSFYPTDTQYF. The CDR3, as DNA: TGCGCCAGCAGCTTTTATCCCACAGATACGCAGTATTTT.